This section outlines one TCR beta chain sequence together with its context. The data stem from a study of shared clonotypes between healthy human individuals. Trimming took off 8 bases at V and 4 bases at J, with 17 bases between the two ends. CDR1 SNHLY and CDR2 FYNNEI come from the germline V gene. The CDR3 is 14 residues long. TCRdb keeps only in-frame clones here, not all; method: immunoSEQ multiplex PCR. The sample has millions of clones; more than 80% are singletons. The sequenced sample consisted of naive CD4+ T cells from PBMCs. Noted subset: CD45RA+ positively selected. The chain combines TRBV2 with TRBJ1-1; unclear D gene. The clonotype originates from a man younger than 35 in good health. Some clones in this sample may be carry-over from other donors' samples. CDR3 sequence: CASLTEDVSTEAFF. Here the CDR3 DNA reads TGTGCCAGCCTTACCGAGGATGTAAGCACTGAAGCTTTCTTT.